Here is one TCR beta chain with its context. What it binds is unknown. This record belongs to a study of cytomegalovirus exposure and HLA in healthy donors. After removal of 4 bases from V and 5 bases from J, the junction contained 6 bases not matched to a gene. There are 15 residues in the CDR3. Germline assignment: CDR1 SNHLY and CDR2 FYNNEI. The repertoire was sequenced with immunoSEQ multiplex PCR; TCRdb's copy has only in-frame clones and lacks some. The sample comprises about 150,000 clones, roughly nine tenths of which are singletons, and over 8.5% rests with the top ten. Study-level findings and limits: Cytomegalovirus-associated TCR beta chains were listed, numbering some 150.

This receptor was taken from a woman under 30 in good health and CMV-seropositive. V gene TRBV2 combines with J gene TRBJ2-1, with TRBD1 identical over 9 bases. The source material was PBMCs. CDR3 bases: TGTGCCAGCAGTGTGGACAGGGGTTGGAACAATGAGCAGTTCTTC. Translated: CASSVDRGWNNEQFF.